What follows are 21 T cell receptor beta chains derived from one specimen sequenced in a study of T cells in Graves' hyperthyroidism and ophthalmopathy. From RNA transcripts, TCR beta CDR3 regions were amplified. First-round RT-PCR with HTBI primers amplified the TCR CDR3 region. In TCRdb, the multiplex PCR reads were re-called with MiXCR into one record per CDR3 protein. The sample holds 600,000 to 650,000 distinct CDR3 sequences, 15% to 20% seen once. Source material: blood. The receptors stem from a woman aged 25 to 39 with Graves' hyperthyroidism.

In this sample, this clonotype turned up many times. The chain joins TRBV18 to TRBJ2-7; TRBD1 might be the D (5 bases). V was cut by 3 bases and J by 3 bases, with 15 bases left in between. The length of the CDR3 is 15 residues. The V gene's germline CDR1 is KGHSH and CDR2 LQKENI. The CDR3 nucleotides read TGTGCCAGCTCACCGACAGACTTAACTATCTACGAGCAGTACTTC. Translated: CASSPTDLTIYEQYF.

A few counts support this clonotype. The chain carries TRBV7-9 and TRBJ2-2; D remains unclear. CDR3 length: 12 amino acids. Germline CDR1 and CDR2: SEHNR and FQNEAQ (reference sequence). The V and J ends lost 2 bases and 7 bases respectively, with 5 bases between them. The CDR3 DNA reads TGTGCCAGCAGCTTAAATCTCGGGGAGCTGTTTTTT. Its translation is CASSLNLGELFF.

This clonotype showed up many times. The genes are TRBV3-1 and TRBJ2-5, with unresolved D. Germline values: CDR1 LGHDT, CDR2 YNNKEL (reference sequence). Trimming shortened V by 2 bases and J by 4 bases, and 8 bases separated the two germline ends. CDR3 length: 13 residues. This chain's CDR3 is CASSQHQTETQYF. The CDR3 coding sequence is TGTGCCAGCAGCCAACACCAGACAGAGACCCAGTACTTC.

The J gene is TRBJ2-2, the V gene TRBV5-5, with 10 positions matching TRBD2. Germline CDR1 is SGHKS and CDR2 is YYEKEE (reference sequence). The CDR3 spans 17 residues. J gave up 4 bases and V 1 base, and 7 bases lay outside the gene matches. CDR3: CASSLNVAGGVTGELFF. CDR3 bases: TGTGCCAGCAGCTTGAACGTAGCGGGAGGCGTCACCGGGGAGCTGTTTTTT.

V gene TRBV30 combines with J gene TRBJ2-2; no definite D call. Trimming pared 2 bases from V and 6 bases from J, leaving 7 bases between. The V gene's germline CDR1 is GTSNPN and CDR2 SVGIG (reference sequence). The CDR3 totals 12 residues. The DNA for the CDR3 is TGTGCCTGGAGTTCCCCCCCCGGGGAGCTGTTTTTT. This translates into CAWSSPPGELFF.

This clonotype was found a few times. This rearrangement joins TRBV25-1 to TRBJ2-2; 10 bases are a match to TRBD1. V lost 5 bases and J lost 7; bases outside the gene matches: 10. Germline CDR1 MGHDK, CDR2 SYGVNS. This CDR3 region has 16 residues. CDR3 loop: CASSNPGQGIGGELFF. The CDR3 region has the DNA TGTGCCAGCAGTAACCCGGGACAGGGGATCGGCGGGGAGCTGTTTTTT. Together with reference TRBV25-1 and TRBJ2-2, the CDR3 gives the full variable domain: EADIYQTPRYLVIGTGKKITLECSQTMGHDKMYWYQQDPGMELHLIHYSYGVNSTEKGDLSSESTVSRIRTEHFPLTLESARPSHTSQYLCASSNPGQGIGGELFFGEGSRLTVL.

This clonotype was counted only a few times. CDR3 sequence: CATSRAPGQGYEQYF. The CDR3 nucleotides read TGTGCCACCAGCAGAGCTCCGGGACAGGGTTACGAGCAGTACTTC. The V and J genes are TRBV15 and TRBJ2-7, with 9 positions matching TRBD1. The germline CDR1 and CDR2 sequences are LNHNV and YYDKDF (reference sequence). The CDR3 extends over 15 amino acids. V lost 1 base and J lost 4; bases outside the gene matches: 5.

This clonotype was detected ten times or more. This sequence joins TRBV6-1 and TRBJ2-7, with 7 nucleotides matching TRBD1. Germline loops: CDR1 MNHNS, CDR2 SASEGT. Trimming took 4 bases from V and 2 from J; bases not matched to a gene: 2. The length of the CDR3 is 13 residues. The CDR3 is CASSGGQTYEQYF. The CDR3 DNA is TGTGCCAGCAGTGGGGGACAGACCTACGAGCAGTACTTC.

This clonotype was observed at least ten times. The rearrangement links TRBV11-2 to TRBJ2-5; weak D call: TRBD2 (6 bases). V was pared by 4 bases and J by 2 bases, with 11 bases between. Germline CDR1 and CDR2: SGHAT and FQNNGV. The CDR3 length is 14 residues. CDR3 residues: CASSSGLEQETQYF. CDR3 DNA sequence: TGTGCCAGCAGCTCGGGACTTGAACAAGAGACCCAGTACTTC.

As for this clonotype: Just one base apart from a much larger clone, this may be a read error. The chain carries TRBV2 and TRBJ2-7, with unresolved D. Per germline, CDR1 SNHLY and CDR2 FYNNEI. The CDR3 extends over 14 amino acids. For the CDR3, the DNA is TGTGCCAGCAGCATCCCCGACATCTCCTACGAGCAGTGCTTC. As protein: CASSIPDISYEQCF.

In this sample, this clonotype turned up many times. This sequence joins TRBV9 and TRBJ1-1; D is ambiguous. Trimming removed 4 bases from V and 6 bases from J, with 16 bases in between. Per germline, CDR1 SGDLS and CDR2 YYNGEE. This CDR3 has 14 amino acids. In nucleotides, the CDR3 is TGTGCCAGCAGCCCCTTGGGAACGGTTTCTGAAGCTTTCTTT. Its translation: CASSPLGTVSEAFF.

In this sample, this clonotype turned up a few times. J is TRBJ2-7 and V is TRBV7-9; the D gene is possibly TRBD1 (6 bases). The CDR3 runs 14 residues. The V end lost 1 base, the J end lost 5 bases, and 12 bases lay between the germline ends. Germline V gene sequence: CDR1 SEHNR, CDR2 FQNEAQ (reference sequence). This CDR3 reads CASSLGAGAHEQYF. The CDR3 DNA is TGTGCCAGCAGCTTAGGGGCAGGGGCCCACGAGCAGTACTTC.

This clonotype occurred many times. The V gene is TRBV7-8, the J gene TRBJ2-3, with 9 bases identical to TRBD2. Per the germline V gene, CDR1 is SGHVS and CDR2 is FQNEAQ. Trimming removed 5 bases from V and 3 bases from J; junction bases left unmatched: 9. The CDR3 spans 16 residues. The CDR3 DNA sequence: TGTGCCAGCAGCCCCCGGCGCGGGAGGGATACAGATACGCAGTATTTT. It specifies CASSPRRGRDTDTQYF.

This clonotype was seen repeatedly, ten times or more. The chain combines TRBV20-1 with TRBJ1-2; no clear D gene. The CDR3 covers 11 residues. Germline V gene lookup returns CDR1 DFQATT and CDR2 SNEGSKA (reference sequence). V lost 3 bases and J 6 bases, leaving 8 bases between the germline ends. This CDR3 is CSARGNNGYTF. In nucleotides, the CDR3 is TGCAGTGCTAGGGGGAATAATGGCTACACCTTC.

This clonotype came up many times. The V call is TRBV6-1, the J call TRBJ2-5; 10 bases match TRBD1. V lost 5 bases and J lost 0; bases outside the gene matches: 3. This CDR3 contains 15 residues. The V gene's germline CDR1 is MNHNS and CDR2 SASEGT. The CDR3 here is CASSSGTGDQETQYF. CDR3 coding DNA: TGTGCCAGCAGTTCCGGGACAGGGGACCAAGAGACCCAGTACTTC.

This clonotype was detected many times. CDR3 sequence: CASSSGLAGEKPYEQYF. CDR3 nucleotide sequence: TGTGCCAGCAGCTCGGGACTAGCGGGAGAGAAACCCTACGAGCAGTACTTC. The chain couples TRBV11-2 to TRBJ2-7, with 14 bases matching TRBD2. V lost 4 bases and J lost 2; bases outside the gene matches: 7. CDR1 is SGHAT, CDR2 FQNNGV, per germline. The CDR3 is 17 residues long.

This clonotype appeared many times. The genes are TRBV24-1 and TRBJ2-7; 8 bases line up with TRBD1. Trimming cost V 3 bases and J 2 bases; bases outside gene matches: 5. The length of the CDR3 is 15 residues. Germline values: CDR1 KGHDR, CDR2 SFDVKD. CDR3: CATSDGDRSTYEQYF. The CDR3 region has the DNA TGTGCCACCAGTGATGGGGACAGGTCCACCTACGAGCAGTACTTC.

The rearrangement joins TRBV12-3 or TRBV12-4 to TRBJ1-1; 8 positions agree with TRBD1. V dropped 3 bases and J dropped 1; count of bases not matched to a gene: 10. The CDR3 totals 17 residues. The CDR3 nucleotides read TGTGCCAGCAGTTTGAGAACAGGGGGGAGAGCGAACACTGAAGCTTTCTTT. This translates into CASSLRTGGRANTEAFF.

This clonotype was seen ten or more times. The rearrangement uses TRBV28 and TRBJ1-3, with TRBD1 matching 9 bases. J was trimmed by 5 bases and V by 11 bases; bases with no gene match: 16. Germline loops: CDR1 MDHEN, CDR2 SYDVKM. This CDR3 is built from 16 residues. This chain's CDR3 is CASTTDGQGLRNTIYF. CDR3 DNA sequence: TGTGCCTCCACAACCGACGGACAGGGGCTTCGAAACACCATATATTTT.

This clonotype showed up many times. The V and J genes are TRBV3-1 and TRBJ2-4; the D call may be TRBD1 or TRBD2 (5 bases each). CDR3 size: 14 residues. V was clipped by 2 bases and J by 7 bases, with 12 bases between them. Germline values: CDR1 LGHDT, CDR2 YNNKEL (reference sequence). CDR3 bases: TGTGCCAGCAGCCAATGGGACCAAGAGAACATTCAGTACTTC. Its protein is CASSQWDQENIQYF.

In this sample, this clonotype turned up many times. The chain joins TRBV2 to TRBJ2-1; TRBD2 matches 8 bases. Per germline, CDR1 SNHLY and CDR2 FYNNEI. The trim removed 5 bases at V and 5 bases at J, leaving 5 bases unmatched. This CDR3 region has 14 residues. CDR3 loop: CASSPREGNNEQFF. CDR3 coding DNA: TGTGCCAGCAGTCCACGGGAGGGAAACAATGAGCAGTTCTTC.